The 8 T cell receptor beta chains given below trace back to one sample, sequenced in a study of T cell repertoires in cytomegalovirus infection. MiXCR, run by TCRdb on the reads, gives a single entry per CDR3 protein. The table includes about 920,000 distinct CDR3 sequences, roughly 30% detected once. Antigens of these TCRs are unknown. This material consisted of cultured CD8+ T cells from PBMCs, taken from culture after CMV antigen stimulation. These receptor sequences come from a human donor in good health (CMV status not recorded). Some clones in this sample may be carry-over from other donors' samples.

This clonotype has just a few counts. The chain couples TRBV7-3 to TRBJ2-2; D is perhaps TRBD1 or TRBD2 (6 bases each). The CDR3 loop spans 16 amino acids. CDR1 and CDR2 from the germline V gene are SGHTA and FQGTGA. Trimming stripped 5 bases from V and 3 bases from J, with 16 bases between. CDR3 region: CASSLRGAAHTGELFF. The CDR3 coding sequence is TGTGCCAGCAGCCTAAGGGGGGCAGCACACACCGGGGAGCTGTTTTTT.

The CDR3 sequence is CASSLSRTGAYEQYF. CDR3 DNA sequence: TGTGCCAGCAGTTTATCGAGAACAGGGGCATACGAGCAGTACTTC. The chain employs TRBV27 and TRBJ2-7; TRBD1 matches at 7 bases. From germline, CDR1 is MNHEY and CDR2 SMNVEV (reference sequence). The CDR3 extends over 15 amino acids. V lost 0 bases and J lost 4; bases outside the gene matches: 6.

This chain uses TRBV27 with TRBJ1-5; 8 bases agree with TRBD1. CDR3 size: 12 residues. V dropped 7 bases and J dropped 6; count of bases not matched to a gene: 2. CDR1 and CDR2 (germline): MNHEY, SMNVEV (reference sequence). Written as DNA, the CDR3 is TGTGCCAGCACTACAGGGGGTCAGCCCCAGCATTTT. Protein product: CASTTGGQPQHF.

The chain joins TRBV9 to TRBJ2-7; tentative D call: TRBD1 (6 bases). Trimming shortened V by 2 bases and J by 0 bases, and 9 bases separated the two germline ends. The CDR3 contains 14 residues. Germline V lookup: CDR1 SGDLS, CDR2 YYNGEE. In DNA, the CDR3 is TGTGCCAGCAGCGTGCAGGACAGCTCCTACGAGCAGTACTTC. Its protein is CASSVQDSSYEQYF.

This chain connects TRBV4-1 to TRBJ2-1; D not resolved. The CDR3 contains 16 residues. V was shortened by 1 base and J by 5 bases, with 15 bases between the two germline ends. CDR1 and CDR2 (germline): MGHRA, YSYEKL. CDR3 DNA sequence: TGCGCCAGCAGCCAAGTGGAGTTAACAGAGGACAATGAGCAGTTCTTC. Encoded protein: CASSQVELTEDNEQFF.

The rearrangement joins TRBV4-2 to TRBJ1-2; the D gene is possibly TRBD1 (5 bases). The V end lost 0 bases, the J end lost 4 bases, and 9 bases lay between the germline ends. The CDR3 is 14 amino acids. The V gene's germline CDR1 is LGHNA and CDR2 YNFKEQ. The CDR3 reads CASSQEEGTYGYTF. The CDR3 DNA reads TGTGCCAGCAGCCAAGAGGAGGGGACCTATGGCTACACCTTC.

V gene TRBV12-3 or TRBV12-4 combines with J gene TRBJ2-1, with 10 bases lining up with TRBD2. V dropped 3 bases and J dropped 6; count of bases not matched to a gene: 11. The CDR3 spans 17 residues. DNA for the CDR3: TGTGCCAGCAGTTTTTATACTAGCGGGGTTGGGGGCAATGAGCAGTTCTTC. Amino acid sequence: CASSFYTSGVGGNEQFF.

This clonotype was detected only a few times. The chain combines TRBV14 with TRBJ1-5; D possibly corresponds to TRBD1 (5 bases). In germline, CDR1 is SGHDN, CDR2 FVKESK. Trimming removed 1 base at V and 10 bases at J, with 8 bases between. This CDR3 has 12 residues. The CDR3 reads CASSQGGGPQHF. CDR3 DNA sequence: TGTGCCAGCAGCCAAGGGGGGGGTCCCCAGCATTTT.